This T cell receptor (beta chain) was observed in a study of T cells in Graves' hyperthyroidism and ophthalmopathy. The wider study: Initial diagnosis, before any treatment, was when peripheral blood was collected.

The germline CDR1 and CDR2 sequences are SGHTA and FQGNSA. V was pared by 9 bases and J by 0 bases, with 21 bases between. The CDR3 length is 18 residues. Uncontrolled infection, other autoimmune disease, pregnancy or lactation led to exclusion. As to this clonotype: Its target is unknown.

TCR beta CDR3 sequences were amplified from RNA transcripts. HTBI primers drove first-round RT-PCR of the TCR CDR3. TCRdb reanalysed the multiplex PCR reads using MiXCR and keeps one entry per CDR3 protein. The sample lists fewer than 350,000 distinct CDR3 sequences; less than 15% were seen once. Study results and caveats: Ophthalmopathy prediction by the model preceded onset by a median approximately 6.9 months.

The TCR sequence derives from a woman between 25 and 40 years old with Graves' hyperthyroidism that later progressed to Graves' ophthalmopathy. V gene TRBV7-2 combines with J gene TRBJ2-6, with D perhaps matching TRBD2 (6 bases). Source material: blood. CDR3: CASSPSAGVYSGANVLTF. As DNA, the CDR3 is TGTGCCAGTTCCCCCTCAGCGGGCGTCTACTCTGGGGCCAACGTCCTGACTTTC.